These 10 T cell receptor beta chains share one sample of origin, sequenced in a study of control samples from healthy donors and cancer patients. Assay used: immunoSEQ multiplex PCR; TCRdb lists only in-frame clones, some missing. Among fewer than 45,000 clones, around 93% were seen once, and the ten largest hold more than 20%. Input material: PBMCs. The receptors stem from a woman in her forties with head and neck cancer.

The rearrangement uses TRBV2 and TRBJ1-5; a possible D gene is TRBD1 (5 bases). The V gene lost 8 bases and the J gene lost 6 bases, with 17 bases spanning the gap. CDR3 length: 14 residues. The germline CDR1 and CDR2 sequences are SNHLY and FYNNEI. The CDR3 loop is CASLERGVGQPQHF. Written as DNA, the CDR3 is TGTGCCAGCCTAGAACGGGGGGTGGGTCAGCCCCAGCATTTT.

This chain connects TRBV23-1 to TRBJ1-1, with D possibly matching TRBD1 (5 bases). TRBV23-1 is noted as an ORF with a role that remains uncertain. V lost 6 bases, J lost 4 bases, and 18 bases lay in between. This CDR3 region has 15 residues. DNA for the CDR3: TGCGCCAGCAGCCACCCCACAGGACGGGGCACTGAAGCTTTCTTT. Translated: CASSHPTGRGTEAFF.

The chain couples TRBV30 to TRBJ2-7; TRBD2 matches 9 bases. CDR1 is GTSNPN and CDR2 is SVGIG in the germline V gene (reference sequence). V was clipped by 1 base and J by 3 bases; unmatched bases: 7. This CDR3 region has 15 residues. The CDR3 protein is CAWSGASGIFYEQYF. As DNA, the CDR3 is TGTGCCTGGAGTGGGGCTAGCGGGATATTCTACGAGCAGTACTTC.

The chain is built from TRBV19 and TRBJ2-1; D not certain. Germline V lookup: CDR1 LNHDA, CDR2 SQIVND (reference sequence). The V end lost 5 bases, the J end lost 8 bases, and 16 bases lay between the germline ends. This CDR3 has 14 residues. The CDR3 coding sequence is TGTGCCAGTAGTCGGTCCTCTACCACGTATGAGCAGTTCTTC. Amino acids: CASSRSSTTYEQFF.

This clone occurred a few times. The genes are TRBV5-4 and TRBJ2-2; 8 bases are a match to TRBD1. Germline-derived CDR1 and CDR2 are SGHNT and YYREEE (reference sequence). Trimming at V came to 4 bases and at J to 5 bases, leaving 10 bases not matched to a gene. The CDR3 contains 16 residues. The CDR3 DNA reads as TGTGCCAGCAGCGAACAGGGGGGAGGCAGAACCGGGGAGCTGTTTTTT. As protein: CASSEQGGGRTGELFF.

The rearrangement joins TRBV5-4 to TRBJ2-3, with 8 bases identical to TRBD1. The CDR3 length is 15 residues. CDR1 and CDR2 from the germline V gene are SGHNT and YYREEE (reference sequence). With V trimmed by 4 bases and J by 7 bases, 11 bases remained unmatched. CDR3 bases: TGTGCCAGCAGCCCTCCCGGACAGGGTCGAAATACGCAGTATTTT. Translating it yields CASSPPGQGRNTQYF.

This rearrangement joins TRBV19 to TRBJ1-1; D is perhaps TRBD1 (6 bases). V was trimmed by 4 bases and J by 6 bases, leaving 9 bases between them. Germline V gene data show CDR1 as LNHDA and CDR2 as SQIVND (reference sequence). This CDR3 has 12 amino acids. The CDR3 spells CASSTRTAEAFF. The DNA for the CDR3 is TGTGCCAGTAGTACACGGACAGCTGAAGCTTTCTTT.

For this clone: A junction end diverges from the germline sequence, so it may reflect a read error. The rearrangement links TRBV6-5 to TRBJ2-3; 8 nucleotides line up with TRBD2. This CDR3 is built from 15 residues. The germline V gene has CDR1 MNHEY and CDR2 SVGAGI. CDR3 region: CASSYRRTSKDTQYF. The CDR3 DNA is TGTGCCAGCAGTTACCGGCGGACTAGCAAAGATACGCAGTATTTT.

This rearrangement joins TRBV6-5 to TRBJ1-3; TRBD1 is a possible D gene (5 bases). Germline V CDR1 and CDR2: MNHEY, SVGAGI. V lost 0 bases, J lost 0 bases, and 9 bases lay in between. The CDR3 runs 16 residues. CDR3 amino acids: CASSYSRGSSGNTIYF. Written as DNA, the CDR3 is TGTGCCAGCAGTTACTCGAGGGGAAGCTCTGGAAACACCATATATTTT.

The chain links TRBV5-5 to TRBJ2-5, with TRBD2 identical over 8 bases. The CDR3 spans 17 residues. In germline, CDR1 is SGHKS, CDR2 YYEKEE (reference sequence). The J segment lost 4 bases and the V segment lost 6 bases, leaving 17 bases of the junction unmatched. CDR3 sequence (DNA): TGTGCCAGCACCGATCAAGCCTTAGCGGGATGGGGAGAGACCCAGTACTTC. Encoded protein: CASTDQALAGWGETQYF.